This T cell receptor beta chain was captured in a study of T-cell reconstitution after alpha-beta-depleted transplantation in children. Study-level results: By one year post-transplant, T-cell counts and diversity largely arose from T cells that were newly produced.

About this clonotype: The antigen is not known.

The trim removed 6 bases at V and 1 base at J, leaving 7 bases unmatched. The CDR3 spans 15 residues. Germline CDR1 KGHSH, CDR2 LQKENI. Construction of the TCRbeta library involved unique molecular identifiers. TCRdb called the PCR reads again in MiXCR, with one record for every CDR3 protein. The data show 200,000 to 250,000 distinct CDR3 sequences, roughly a quarter seen once. The rearrangement uses TRBV18 and TRBJ1-1; 8 bases are shared with TRBD1. Sequenced here: PBMCs, mostly from graft donor cells, sampled 360 days after TCRalphabeta/CD19-depleted stem cell transplant. The TCR originated in a female patient under 10 years old who had a stem cell transplant for congenital amegakaryocytic thrombocytopenia, so the T cells may come from the graft donor. The CDR3, as DNA: TGTGCCAGCTCCCCCGCGGACAGGGAGAACACTGAAGCTTTCTTT. Its protein is CASSPADRENTEAFF.